The text below deals with one TCR beta chain. In the original workflow: Amplified reference gene primers provided the basis for estimating nucleated cell counts. TCRdb's table, derived via immunoSEQ multiplex PCR, lists solely in-frame clones and lacks some. V, J and clone size are those of that table, while D and trimming were read from the DNA. The table shows about 350,000 clones, with approximately 86% occurring only once. Trimming took off 6 bases at V and 0 bases at J, with 27 bases between the two ends. Germline CDR1 is SGHTS and CDR2 is YDEGEE. There are 19 residues in the CDR3. The data were taken from a study of blood T cell repertoires in COVID-19.

This clonotype originated in a man aged 25 to 40 with COVID-19, enrolled during active disease. The V call is TRBV5-8, the J call TRBJ1-1; unclear D gene. The sample comprised peripheral blood. In nucleotides, the CDR3 is TGTGCCAGCAACCGGCTGGGAGGGAATAACCTTAGAATGAACACTGAAGCTTTCTTT. Translating it yields CASNRLGGNNLRMNTEAFF.